The T cell receptor (beta chain) under discussion was sequenced for a study of cytotoxic CD8 clonotypes in ibrutinib-treated CLL. General study results and limits: Public clonotypes (which were uncommon) either contracted or remained stable on treatment. A difference in sampling times existed between sustained-remission and progressing patients.

The repertoire was sequenced with immunoSEQ multiplex PCR; TCRdb's copy has only in-frame clones and lacks some. This repertoire shows around 140,000 clones, approximately 85% found once; its top ten account for under 2.5%. The trim removed 5 bases at V and 3 bases at J, leaving 11 bases unmatched. Germline-derived CDR1 and CDR2 are SGHVS and FQNEAQ. CDR3 length equals 16 residues. Comment on this clone: Its antigen remains unknown.

Sequenced here: PBMCs, sampled after 24 months of ibrutinib treatment. V gene TRBV7-8 combines with J gene TRBJ2-5; 8 bases align to TRBD1. The TCR was taken from a human donor with chronic lymphocytic leukemia. CDR3 nucleotide sequence: TGTGCCAGCAGCCGCTCGACAGGGGTAATGGAAGAGACCCAGTACTTC. Encoded protein: CASSRSTGVMEETQYF.